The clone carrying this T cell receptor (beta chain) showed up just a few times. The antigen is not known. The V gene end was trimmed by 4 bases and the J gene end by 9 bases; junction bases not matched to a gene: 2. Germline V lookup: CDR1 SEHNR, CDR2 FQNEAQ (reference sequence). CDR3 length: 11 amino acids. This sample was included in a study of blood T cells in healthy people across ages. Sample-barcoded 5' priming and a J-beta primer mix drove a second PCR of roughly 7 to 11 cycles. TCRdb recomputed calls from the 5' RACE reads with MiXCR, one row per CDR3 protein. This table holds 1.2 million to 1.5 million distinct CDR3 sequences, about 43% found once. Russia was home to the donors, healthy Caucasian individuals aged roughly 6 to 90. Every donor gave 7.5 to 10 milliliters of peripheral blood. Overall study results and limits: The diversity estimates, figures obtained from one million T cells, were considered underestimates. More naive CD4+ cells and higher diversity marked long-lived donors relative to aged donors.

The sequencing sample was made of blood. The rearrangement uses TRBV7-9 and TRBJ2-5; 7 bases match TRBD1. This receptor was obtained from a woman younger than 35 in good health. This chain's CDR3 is CASSSDRPQYF. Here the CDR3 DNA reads TGTGCCAGCAGCTCGGACAGGCCCCAGTACTTC.